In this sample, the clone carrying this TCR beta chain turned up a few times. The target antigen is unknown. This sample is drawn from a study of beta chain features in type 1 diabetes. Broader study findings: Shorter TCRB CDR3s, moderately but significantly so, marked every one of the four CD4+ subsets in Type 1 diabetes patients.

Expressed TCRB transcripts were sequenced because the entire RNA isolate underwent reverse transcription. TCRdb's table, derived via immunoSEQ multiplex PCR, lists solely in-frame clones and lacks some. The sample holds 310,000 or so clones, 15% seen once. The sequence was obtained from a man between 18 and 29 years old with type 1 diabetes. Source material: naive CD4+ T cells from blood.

CDR3 coding DNA: TGTGCCAGCAGTTTTCGGGACAGGGATTACGAGCAGTACTTC. Translating gives CASSFRDRDYEQYF. The rearrangement links TRBV28 to TRBJ2-7; 9 positions agree with TRBD1. The germline CDR1 and CDR2 sequences are MDHEN and SYDVKM. Losses at the gene ends were 3 bases for V and 4 bases for J; bases not matched to a gene: 4. The CDR3 runs 14 residues.